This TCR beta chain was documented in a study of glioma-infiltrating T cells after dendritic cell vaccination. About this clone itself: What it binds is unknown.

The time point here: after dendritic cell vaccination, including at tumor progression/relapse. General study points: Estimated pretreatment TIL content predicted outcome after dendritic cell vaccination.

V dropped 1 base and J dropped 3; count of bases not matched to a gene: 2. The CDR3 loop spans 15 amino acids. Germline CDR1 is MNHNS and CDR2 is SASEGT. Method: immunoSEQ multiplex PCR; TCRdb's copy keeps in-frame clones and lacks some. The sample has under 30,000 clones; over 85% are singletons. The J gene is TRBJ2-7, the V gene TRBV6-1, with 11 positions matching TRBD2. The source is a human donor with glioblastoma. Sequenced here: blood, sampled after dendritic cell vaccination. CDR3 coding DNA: TGTGCCAGCAGTGAAGGACTAGCGGGGAACTACGAGCAGTACTTC. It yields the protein CASSEGLAGNYEQYF.